The 22 T cell receptor beta chains presented below share a single source sample, sequenced in a study of beta chain features in type 1 diabetes (dated by TCRdb to between 2018 and 2020). Receptor amplification or capture employed the immunoSEQ multiplex PCR assay. The entire amount of isolated RNA was reverse transcribed using the High Capacity cDNA Reverse Transcription Kit, so the sequenced TCRB transcripts were expressed ones. TCRdb took over this immuneACCESS table, retaining in-frame rearrangements with V and J assigned. Such tables are incomplete; in checked studies, under half of the missing clones stem from an unresolved V gene, and the remainder is unexplained. The sample contains over 150,000 clones, roughly 8.1% of them found a single time. The top ten clonotypes cover 0.65% of the sample. Sequencing used central memory CD4+ T cells from blood. The receptor source for this set is a man in his late teens or twenties in good health.

The CDR3 loop reads CASSVAGGRMYEGTQYF. In nucleotides, the CDR3 is TGTGCCAGCAGCGTGGCGGGAGGCCGTATGTATGAGGGTACGCAGTATTTT. The V gene is TRBV9, the J gene TRBJ2-3; 8 bases fit TRBD2. Germline assignment: CDR1 SGDLS and CDR2 YYNGEE. The CDR3 is made up of 17 amino acids. After removal of 2 bases from V and 8 bases from J, the junction contained 16 bases not matched to a gene.

This clone came up a few times. This chain uses TRBV5-1 with TRBJ2-1, with D tentatively TRBD2 (5 bases). Germline V CDR1 and CDR2: SGHRS, YFSETQ. V lost 1 base to trimming and J lost 7 bases, with 18 bases between them. This CDR3 spans 16 amino acids. CDR3: CASSLTTGKDANEQFF. CDR3 in DNA: TGCGCCAGCAGCTTGACTACCGGGAAAGACGCAAATGAGCAGTTCTTC.

This clone occurred a few times. The rearrangement uses TRBV6-5 and TRBJ1-5, with D tentatively TRBD1 (6 bases). Deletions cut 5 bases from V and 6 bases from J, with 17 bases between. Germline CDR1 and CDR2: MNHEY and SVGAGI. The CDR3 totals 15 residues. The CDR3 reads CASSRWGGESQPQHF. The CDR3 DNA is TGTGCCAGCAGTAGATGGGGGGGCGAAAGTCAGCCCCAGCATTTT.

This clone showed up many times. This chain links TRBV29-1 with TRBJ2-6, with D perhaps matching TRBD1 (5 bases). CDR3 length equals 15 residues. Trimming left V 1 base short and J 4 bases short, with 11 bases between. CDR1 and CDR2 from the germline V gene are SQVTM and ANQGSEA. The CDR3 DNA reads TGCAGCGTTGAAGTCAGTGGGGCCGGGGCCAACGTCCTGACTTTC. Translated, it gives CSVEVSGAGANVLTF.

The rearrangement uses TRBV7-9 and TRBJ1-2; possibly TRBD1 for D (5 bases). V lost 9 bases and J lost 5, with 22 bases in between. This CDR3 is built from 15 residues. CDR1 and CDR2 (germline): SEHNR, FQNEAQ (reference sequence). The CDR3 is CASQTRTRLEYGYTF. Here the CDR3 DNA reads TGTGCCAGTCAGACTCGGACAAGACTTGAGTATGGCTACACCTTC.

The chain employs TRBV28 and TRBJ2-2; D unresolved. The CDR3 extends over 13 amino acids. V dropped 3 bases and J dropped 1 base, with 3 bases sitting between them. The germline V gene has CDR1 MDHEN and CDR2 SYDVKM. CDR3 DNA sequence: TGTGCCAGCAGTTTCGTGAACACCGGGGAGCTGTTTTTT. This codes for CASSFVNTGELFF.

The chain joins TRBV7-9 to TRBJ1-3; possibly TRBD1 for D (6 bases). The CDR3 spans 14 residues. In germline, CDR1 is SEHNR, CDR2 FQNEAQ (reference sequence). V shed 6 bases and J shed 2 bases, with 11 bases lying between them. CDR3 loop: CASRRGFAGNTIYF. CDR3 in DNA: TGTGCCAGCAGGAGGGGGTTCGCTGGAAACACCATATATTTT.

The table lists this clone with a few counts. The V gene is TRBV11-2, the J gene TRBJ2-2, with TRBD2 identical over 7 bases. Germline CDR1 reads SGHAT; CDR2 reads FQNNGV. This CDR3 is 17 amino acids long. Trimming at V came to 2 bases and at J to 7 bases, leaving 13 bases not matched to a gene. The CDR3 sequence is CASSLSSGGGKDGELFF. The CDR3 nucleotides are TGTGCCAGCAGCTTAAGTTCGGGCGGGGGAAAGGACGGGGAGCTGTTTTTT.

The V gene is TRBV18, the J gene TRBJ1-1, with 8 bases lining up with TRBD1. There are 16 residues in the CDR3. With 6 bases clipped from V and 1 base from J, the junction kept 10 bases outside the gene matches. Looked up from germline, CDR1 is KGHSH and CDR2 is LQKENI. The CDR3 loop reads CASSVPGGKGNTEAFF. In DNA form, the CDR3 reads TGTGCCAGCTCCGTACCAGGGGGCAAGGGGAACACTGAAGCTTTCTTT.

The V call is TRBV5-1, the J call TRBJ1-2, with 7 bases matching TRBD1. Trimming removed 6 bases from V and 4 bases from J; junction bases left unmatched: 0. The CDR3 totals 11 residues. The germline CDR1 and CDR2 sequences are SGHRS and YFSETQ. CDR3 coding DNA: TGCGCCAGCACAGGGGGCTATGGCTACACCTTC. It encodes CASTGGYGYTF.

V gene TRBV29-1 combines with J gene TRBJ2-5; D is possibly TRBD1 (6 bases). With 4 bases removed from V and 0 bases from J, the gap between germline ends came to 9 bases. CDR3 size: 13 residues. Germline CDR1 is SQVTM and CDR2 is ANQGSEA. The CDR3, as DNA: TGCAGCGTTGTCCCAGGGGACCAAGAGACCCAGTACTTC. Protein: CSVVPGDQETQYF.

This clone was detected only a few times. This chain joins TRBV4-1 and TRBJ1-5; 9 nucleotides match TRBD1. From germline, CDR1 is MGHRA and CDR2 YSYEKL. V shed 6 bases and J 4 bases; nucleotides not matched to a gene: 4. This CDR3 is built from 14 residues. CDR3: CASRGQGFNQPQHF. For the CDR3, the DNA is TGCGCCAGCAGGGGACAGGGATTTAATCAGCCCCAGCATTTT.

This clone showed up many times. The J gene is TRBJ2-7, the V gene TRBV7-2, with 7 nucleotides matching TRBD1. Germline V gene lookup returns CDR1 SGHTA and CDR2 FQGNSA. The CDR3 runs 12 residues. Trimming took 5 bases from V and 8 from J; bases not matched to a gene: 6. The CDR3 reads CASSLTGEKQYF. In DNA, the CDR3 is TGTGCCAGCAGCCTAACAGGGGAAAAGCAGTACTTC.

This clone has more than one count but fewer than ten. The genes are TRBV28 and TRBJ2-1, with 9 bases identical to TRBD2. With 5 bases clipped from V and 5 bases from J, the junction kept 4 bases outside the gene matches. Germline V gene data show CDR1 as MDHEN and CDR2 as SYDVKM. This CDR3 has 14 residues. The CDR3 DNA reads as TGTGCCAGCAGTCGACTAGCGGAAAACAATGAGCAGTTCTTC. Translating it yields CASSRLAENNEQFF.

The sample holds a few counts of this clone. The gene calls are TRBV9 and TRBJ1-1; 7 nucleotides line up with TRBD1. Looked up from germline, CDR1 is SGDLS and CDR2 is YYNGEE. Trimming cost V 4 bases and J 0 bases; bases outside gene matches: 3. The CDR3 has 14 residues. The CDR3 region has the DNA TGTGCCAGCAGCACCGGGACAGTGAACACTGAAGCTTTCTTT. Protein: CASSTGTVNTEAFF.

The gene calls are TRBV11-1 and TRBJ2-5, with 9 bases identical to TRBD1. This CDR3 contains 15 residues. CDR1 is SGHAT, CDR2 FQDESV, per germline (reference sequence). The ends lost 2 bases at V and 5 bases at J; junction bases unmatched: 6. CDR3: CASSLRTQGAETQYF. In DNA, the CDR3 is TGTGCCAGCAGCTTACGAACACAGGGGGCGGAGACCCAGTACTTC.

This clone was counted a few times. V gene TRBV5-6 combines with J gene TRBJ2-7, with D perhaps TRBD2 (8 bases). Trimming removed 0 bases from V and 4 bases from J, with 14 bases in between. Germline V lookup: CDR1 SGHDT, CDR2 YYEEEE. The CDR3 runs to 15 residues. The CDR3 protein is CASSLAGRGQYEQYF. The DNA of the CDR3 is TGTGCCAGCAGCTTGGCCGGGAGGGGGCAGTACGAGCAGTACTTC.

This clone was seen only a few times. The V call is TRBV28, the J call TRBJ1-2, with 7 bases aligning to TRBD1. The CDR3 is 14 amino acids. With V trimmed by 4 bases and J by 4 bases, 6 bases remained unmatched. The germline V gene encodes CDR1 MDHEN and CDR2 SYDVKM. Written as DNA, the CDR3 is TGTGCCAGCAGTTCGGGACAGAGAACCTATGGCTACACCTTC. Its translation: CASSSGQRTYGYTF.

The V and J genes are TRBV5-8 and TRBJ1-2, with D possibly being TRBD1 (5 bases). CDR3 length equals 15 residues. V lost 4 bases, J lost 2 bases, and 15 bases lay in between. Germline V CDR1 and CDR2: SGHTS, YDEGEE. The CDR3 DNA sequence: TGTGCCAGCAGCCCATGGGGGGTTGCAAACTATGGCTACACCTTC. Amino acid sequence: CASSPWGVANYGYTF.

This clone has a handful of counts. V usage is TRBV5-6 and J usage is TRBJ2-1; D gene unclear. Trimming removed 2 bases from V and 7 bases from J, with 10 bases in between. The germline CDR1 and CDR2 sequences are SGHDT and YYEEEE. The CDR3 contains 13 residues. The CDR3 coding sequence is TGTGCCAGCAGCTTAGGTACTATAAATGAGCAGTTCTTC. This gives the protein CASSLGTINEQFF.

This chain connects TRBV4-3 to TRBJ1-4, with a tentative D call TRBD1 (5 bases). Trimming removed 8 bases from V and 0 bases from J, with 13 bases in between. Germline CDR1 LGHNA, CDR2 YSLEER. This CDR3 has 15 amino acids. The CDR3 here is CASGLDSATNEKLFF. The CDR3 DNA sequence: TGCGCCAGCGGATTAGACAGCGCAACTAATGAAAAACTGTTTTTT.

This clone was picked up many times. The chain uses TRBV29-1 and TRBJ2-1; perhaps TRBD2 as D (6 bases). The CDR3 sequence is 15 residues long. Trimming took 3 bases from V and 9 from J, leaving 21 bases between them. Germline CDR1 SQVTM, CDR2 ANQGSEA. CDR3 sequence reads: CSVDPRRVARGEQFF. CDR3 DNA: TGCAGCGTTGACCCTAGACGAGTAGCGCGGGGTGAGCAGTTCTTC.